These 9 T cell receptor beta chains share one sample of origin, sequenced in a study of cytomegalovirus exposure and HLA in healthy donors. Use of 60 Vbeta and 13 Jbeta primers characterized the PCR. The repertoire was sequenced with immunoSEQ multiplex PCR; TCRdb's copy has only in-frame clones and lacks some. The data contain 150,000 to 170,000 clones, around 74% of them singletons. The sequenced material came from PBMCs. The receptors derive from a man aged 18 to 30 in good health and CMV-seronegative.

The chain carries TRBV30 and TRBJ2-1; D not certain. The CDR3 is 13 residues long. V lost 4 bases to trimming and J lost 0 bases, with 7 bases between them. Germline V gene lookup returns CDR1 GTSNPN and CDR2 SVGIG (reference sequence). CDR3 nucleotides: TGTGCCTGGAACGCGGCCTCCTACAATGAGCAGTTCTTC. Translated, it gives CAWNAASYNEQFF.

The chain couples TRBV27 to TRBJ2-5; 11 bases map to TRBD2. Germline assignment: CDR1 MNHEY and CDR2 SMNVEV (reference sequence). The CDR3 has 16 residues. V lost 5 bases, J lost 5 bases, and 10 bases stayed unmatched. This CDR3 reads CASSPIAGGLRETQYF. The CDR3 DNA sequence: TGTGCCAGCAGTCCAATAGCGGGAGGGCTCAGGGAGACCCAGTACTTC.

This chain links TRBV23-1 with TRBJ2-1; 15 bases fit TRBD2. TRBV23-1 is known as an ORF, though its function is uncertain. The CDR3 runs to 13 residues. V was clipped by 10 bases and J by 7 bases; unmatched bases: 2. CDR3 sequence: CATGLAGGNEQFF. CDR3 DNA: TGCGCCACCGGACTAGCGGGGGGGAATGAGCAGTTCTTC.

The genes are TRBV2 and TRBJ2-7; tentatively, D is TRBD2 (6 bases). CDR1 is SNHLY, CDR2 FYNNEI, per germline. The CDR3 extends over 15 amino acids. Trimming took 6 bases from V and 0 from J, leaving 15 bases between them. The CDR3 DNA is TGTGCCAGCAGGGAGGAGGGAGGCAGCTCCTACGAGCAGTACTTC. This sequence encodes CASREEGGSSYEQYF.

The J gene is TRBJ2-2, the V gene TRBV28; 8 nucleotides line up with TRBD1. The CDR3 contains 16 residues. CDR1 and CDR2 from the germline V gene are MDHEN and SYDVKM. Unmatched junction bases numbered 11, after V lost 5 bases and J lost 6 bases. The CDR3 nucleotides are TGTGCCAGCAGTGACCGGGACAGGAGGTACTCCGGGGAGCTGTTTTTT. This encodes CASSDRDRRYSGELFF.

The CDR3 protein is CASSWGAGGEQYF. The DNA of the CDR3 is TGTGCCAGCAGCTGGGGGGCGGGGGGCGAGCAGTACTTC. The chain has TRBV7-8 and TRBJ2-7, with 8 bases lining up with TRBD2. From germline, CDR1 is SGHVS and CDR2 FQNEAQ. V trimming: 4 bases; J trimming: 6 bases; junction bases outside the gene matches: 5. The CDR3 is made up of 13 amino acids.

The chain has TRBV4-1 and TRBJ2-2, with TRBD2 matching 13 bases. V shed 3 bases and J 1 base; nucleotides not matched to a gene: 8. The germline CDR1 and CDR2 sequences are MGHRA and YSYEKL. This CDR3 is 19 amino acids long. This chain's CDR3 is CASSQRTSGGGWNTGELFF. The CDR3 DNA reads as TGCGCCAGCAGCCAGCGGACTAGCGGGGGAGGGTGGAACACCGGGGAGCTGTTTTTT.

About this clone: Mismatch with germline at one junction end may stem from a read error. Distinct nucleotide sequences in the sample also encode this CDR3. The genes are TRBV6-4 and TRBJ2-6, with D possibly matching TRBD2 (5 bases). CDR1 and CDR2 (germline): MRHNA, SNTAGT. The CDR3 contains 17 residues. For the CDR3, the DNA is TGCGCCAGCAGTGAGGCCGGGGTGGGCTCTGGGGCCAACGTCCTGACTTTC. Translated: CASSEAGVGSGANVLTF.

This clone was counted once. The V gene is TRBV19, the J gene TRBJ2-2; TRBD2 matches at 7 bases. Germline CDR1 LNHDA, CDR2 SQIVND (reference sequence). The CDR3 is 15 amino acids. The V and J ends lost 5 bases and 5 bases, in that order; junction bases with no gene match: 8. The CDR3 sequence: CASSVGQGGTGELFF. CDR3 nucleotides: TGTGCCAGTAGTGTGGGGCAGGGAGGGACCGGGGAGCTGTTTTTT.